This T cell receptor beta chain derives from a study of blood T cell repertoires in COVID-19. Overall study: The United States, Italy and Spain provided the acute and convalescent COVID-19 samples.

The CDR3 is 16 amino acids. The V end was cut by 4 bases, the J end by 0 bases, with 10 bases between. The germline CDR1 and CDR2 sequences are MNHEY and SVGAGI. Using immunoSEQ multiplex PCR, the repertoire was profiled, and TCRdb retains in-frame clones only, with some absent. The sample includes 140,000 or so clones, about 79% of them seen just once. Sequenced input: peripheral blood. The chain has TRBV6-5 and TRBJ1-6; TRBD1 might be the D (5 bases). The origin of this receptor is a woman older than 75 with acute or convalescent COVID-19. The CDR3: CASSSRQSSYNSPLHF. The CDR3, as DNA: TGTGCCAGCAGTTCCCGACAGAGCTCCTATAATTCACCCCTCCACTTT.